The rows below give T cell receptor beta chains drawn from one sample of a study of shared clonotypes between healthy human individuals. Using immunoSEQ multiplex PCR, the repertoire was profiled, and TCRdb retains in-frame clones only, with some absent. The sample has around 2,000,000 clones, under 95% seen once; the top ten hold about 1.5%. The material sequenced was naive CD8+ T cells from PBMCs. These receptors were obtained from a man aged 18-30 years in good health. Some clones in this sample may be carry-over from other donors' samples. The CDR3 runs from the conserved cysteine through the conserved F or W. D genes are given only for firm matches.

v_call d_call cdr3_aa
TRBV11-2 TRBD2 CASSKDGREGQQFF
TRBV11-2 TRBD2 CASSFGGLDGETQYF
TRBV11-3 TRBD2 CASSQRLAGSTDTQYF
TRBV28 . CASGDGVSYEQYF
TRBV28 TRBD2 CASSFPREAKETQYF
TRBV11-2 . CASSQAWSDYGYTF
TRBV15 . CATRGAYEQYF
TRBV7-6 TRBD1 CASSDRGHFEAFF
TRBV5-1 TRBD1 CASSSHGDRATGELFF
TRBV7-6 . CASSLGIVDEQFF
TRBV4-1 . CASSQTGFSYEQYF
TRBV19 . CASSPPSIHSYNEQFF
TRBV2 TRBD2 CASISSGGDSYEQYF
TRBV27 . CASSGASYEQYF
TRBV19 TRBD2 CASTLGTSGRSWYNEQFF
TRBV27 TRBD2 CASSPATSGAGDEQFF
TRBV4-3 . CASSQEHGQETQYF
TRBV9 . CASSVRVTRKETQYF
TRBV27 . CASSLSQTVYNEQFF
TRBV27 . CASSRQTVSSGANVLTF
TRBV28 TRBD2 CASSPPRVAGVNEQFF
TRBV25-1 . CPQGKAFF
TRBV11-2 . CASSPGGDSYEQYF
TRBV5-1 TRBD1 CASSSGTGQGVDEQFF
TRBV11-2 . CASSLDFGNQPQHF
TRBV28 . CASSRLDNEQYF
TRBV6-4 TRBD2 CASSPRAGAYEQYF
TRBV5-6 TRBD1 CASSQQGRLGANVLTF
TRBV7-9 . CASSLLGSPDYEQYF
TRBV9 TRBD2 CASSFRGGSPYEQYF
TRBV19 TRBD2 CASSLGLAGSYEQYF
TRBV7-9 . CASSLVSAAYEQYF
TRBV29-1 . CSVVKDYEQYF
TRBV28 . CASKGVEILDEQYF
TRBV6-1 TRBD2 CASKKLAATYNEQFF
TRBV19 TRBD1 CASSVTYPGTGGNTIYF
TRBV9 . CASSPEGPRDTQYF
TRBV9 . CASSVDGRTPQKLFF
TRBV7-9 . CASSLASEFREQYF
TRBV19 TRBD2 CASSWGGSFNEQFF
TRBV5-6 . CASSLGTASYEQYF
TRBV2 . CASSGGPVGETQYF
TRBV29-1 . CSVENPGYEQYF
TRBV6-5 . CASSFTRGSDTQYF
TRBV5-1 . CASSLDGIGMNTGELFF
TRBV6-5 . CASIGPPNYEQYF
TRBV7-9 . CASSLPGLSQPQHF
TRBV29-1 . CSVRGIEEPDNYGYTF
TRBV4-2 . CASSQDPWMEHGNQPQHF
TRBV11-1 . CASSTLPTRTSGNIQYF
TRBV19 . CASSRFEDLYSNQPQHF
TRBV6-1 TRBD1 CASSEGPGGAGANVLTF
TRBV19 TRBD1 CASSAPGQGYSLAKNIQYF
TRBV6-1 . CASSEGTWQYF
TRBV28 . CASSLGQGSYEQYF